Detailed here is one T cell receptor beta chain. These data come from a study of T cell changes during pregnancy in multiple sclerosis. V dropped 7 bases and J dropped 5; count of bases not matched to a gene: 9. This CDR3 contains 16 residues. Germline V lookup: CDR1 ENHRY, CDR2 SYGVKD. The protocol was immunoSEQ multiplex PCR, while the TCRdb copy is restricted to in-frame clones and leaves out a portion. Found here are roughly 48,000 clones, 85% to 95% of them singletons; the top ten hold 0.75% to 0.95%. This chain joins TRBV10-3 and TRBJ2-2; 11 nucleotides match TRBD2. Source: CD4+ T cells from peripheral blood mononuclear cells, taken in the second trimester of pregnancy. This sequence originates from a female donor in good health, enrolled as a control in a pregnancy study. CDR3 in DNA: TGTGCCATCACCTCGGGACTAGCGGTATCTACCGGGGAGCTGTTTTTT. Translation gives CAITSGLAVSTGELFF.